These 20 T cell receptor beta chains were all obtained from the same sample, sequenced in a study of T-cell memory formation after mild COVID-19 (dated by TCRdb to the early 2020s). The library was prepared using 5' RACE. TCRdb records Illumina NovaSeq 6000 as the sequencer. Clones were called with MiXCR by TCRdb after fastp trimmed the public reads at Q25, and only in-frame beta chains were retained. Each entry merges the rows of one CDR3 protein and shows their most common DNA and genes. This sample holds about 320,000 distinct CDR3 sequences; approximately 15% were observed only once. The ten largest make up around 23% of the sample. What was sequenced was PBMCs or a T cell subset sorted from them (not recorded which). Receptors were obtained from a man aged 18 to 30 who had mild COVID-19 (a few samples of this study predate the infection). The sample titles of this study are shuffled in the database, so cell type and time point are left out; the donor was told from shared clones.

This clonotype was detected only a few times. V and J are TRBV4-2 and TRBJ2-3, with 8 bases that match TRBD2. From germline, CDR1 is LGHNA and CDR2 YNFKEQ. This CDR3 has 16 amino acids. Trimming took 3 bases from V and 4 from J; bases not matched to a gene: 9. The CDR3 region is CASSQSRTSLADTQYF. CDR3 sequence (DNA): TGTGCCAGCAGCCAGAGTAGGACTAGCCTCGCAGATACGCAGTATTTT.

This clonotype has a handful of counts. The chain employs TRBV7-9 and TRBJ1-5; 9 bases fit TRBD1. The junction had 4 bases not matched to a gene; V was cut back by 6 bases and J by 10 bases. The CDR3 has 12 amino acids. Germline V gives CDR1 SEHNR, CDR2 FQNEAQ (reference sequence). In DNA form, the CDR3 reads TGTGCCAGCAGTTCGGACAGGGGACCCCAGCATTTT. Translated, it gives CASSSDRGPQHF.

This clonotype was recorded a few times. This chain links TRBV4-2 with TRBJ2-5; D is perhaps TRBD2 (6 bases). The germline V and J ends were trimmed by 0 bases and 7 bases, with 18 bases remaining between them. The V gene's germline CDR1 is LGHNA and CDR2 YNFKEQ. The CDR3 runs to 16 residues. CDR3 in DNA: TGTGCCAGCAGCCAAGATGCTGCGGGGAGACCTGGGACCCAGTACTTC. This encodes CASSQDAAGRPGTQYF.

A word on this clonotype: The junction shows a germline mismatch at one end, possibly a read error. The rearrangement links TRBV6-5 to TRBJ1-2; 8 nucleotides line up with TRBD1. CDR1 and CDR2 from the germline V gene are MNHEY and SVGAGI. The CDR3 is 16 amino acids. CDR3 sequence: CASSAAPGQDNCGYTF. CDR3 sequence (DNA): TGTGCCAGCAGCGCAGCCCCGGGACAGGACAACTGTGGCTACACCTTC.

This chain connects TRBV5-1 to TRBJ2-4, with D perhaps TRBD2 (6 bases). There are 16 residues in the CDR3. Germline CDR1 SGHRS, CDR2 YFSETQ. Trimming took off 5 bases at V and 3 bases at J, with 18 bases between the two ends. Here the CDR3 reads CASRQEGGFFKNIQYF. The CDR3 DNA is TGCGCCAGCAGGCAAGAGGGAGGTTTCTTCAAAAACATTCAGTACTTC.

The rearrangement joins TRBV12-3 or TRBV12-4 to TRBJ2-1; tentative D call: TRBD2 (6 bases). The germline V and J ends were trimmed by 1 base and 6 bases, with 13 bases remaining between them. The CDR3 is made up of 15 amino acids. CDR3 bases: TGTGCCAGCAGTTTAGAGGGAGGTTTACCCAATGAGCAGTTCTTC. It is translated as CASSLEGGLPNEQFF.

The chain uses TRBV13 and TRBJ2-7; possibly TRBD1 for D (5 bases). The V end was cut by 5 bases, the J end by 6 bases, with 17 bases between. CDR3 length: 14 residues. Germline V gene sequence: CDR1 PRHDT, CDR2 FYEKMQ (reference sequence). Here the CDR3 DNA reads TGTGCCAGCAGCCGAAGTGAAGGGGCTGGCGAGCAGTACTTC. Amino acids: CASSRSEGAGEQYF.

This rearrangement joins TRBV5-4 to TRBJ2-7; 7 bases are a match to TRBD2. CDR1 is SGHNT and CDR2 is YYREEE in the germline V gene (reference sequence). This CDR3 is 14 amino acids long. The V and J ends lost 0 bases and 5 bases, in that order; junction bases with no gene match: 5. The CDR3 reads CASSLDRGGDEQYF. The DNA of the CDR3 is TGTGCCAGCAGCTTGGACCGTGGGGGGGACGAGCAGTACTTC.

This clonotype was seen a few times. The J gene is TRBJ2-1, the V gene TRBV20-1; a weak D match, TRBD2 (5 bases). Germline V gene data show CDR1 as DFQATT and CDR2 as SNEGSKA (reference sequence). CDR3 length: 14 amino acids. Trimming stripped 3 bases from V and 7 bases from J, with 16 bases between. In DNA form, the CDR3 reads TGCAGTGCTAGGGGGTTGAGTGGGGAGAATGAGCAGTTCTTC. Encoded protein: CSARGLSGENEQFF.

The chain is built from TRBV21-1 and TRBJ2-7; TRBD1 is the table's D call and was not checked against the DNA. TRBV21-1 is shown as a pseudogene. The CDR3 covers 16 residues. CDR3 bases: TGTGCCAGCAGCAACCAGGGGACAGCCCCCCCCTACGAGCAGTACGTC. Translation: CASSNQGTAPPYEQYV.

This clonotype came up a few times. The chain recombines TRBV3-1 with TRBJ2-3; 11 positions match TRBD2. The V gene end was trimmed by 4 bases and the J gene end by 2 bases; junction bases not matched to a gene: 2. From germline, CDR1 is LGHDT and CDR2 YNNKEL (reference sequence). The CDR3 totals 15 residues. CDR3 protein: CASSPLAGATDTQYF. Here the CDR3 DNA reads TGTGCCAGCAGCCCACTAGCGGGGGCCACAGATACGCAGTATTTT.

The chain is built from TRBV7-2 and TRBJ1-2; D is undetermined. CDR3 length: 14 amino acids. The germline V and J ends were trimmed by 4 bases and 4 bases, with 13 bases remaining between them. In germline, CDR1 is SGHTA, CDR2 FQGNSA. The CDR3 DNA follows: TGTGCCAGCAGCTCGGACGGAGTCTCCTATGGCTACACCTTC. This codes for CASSSDGVSYGYTF.

This chain uses TRBV7-2 with TRBJ1-1; TRBD1 aligns across 8 bases. Trimming cost V 8 bases and J 1 base; bases outside gene matches: 3. Germline loops: CDR1 SGHTA, CDR2 FQGNSA. The CDR3 runs 13 residues. The CDR3 DNA reads as TGTGCCAGCGGGACAGGCCAGAACACTGAAGCTTTCTTT. Encoded protein: CASGTGQNTEAFF.

In DNA, the CDR3 is TGTGCCAGCAGCGTGAGGACAGGGGTGAGCACAGATACGCAGTATTTT. It is translated as CASSVRTGVSTDTQYF. The gene calls are TRBV9 and TRBJ2-3; 9 nucleotides agree with TRBD1. The CDR3 covers 16 residues. CDR1 SGDLS and CDR2 YYNGEE come from the germline V gene. The V and J ends lost 2 bases and 0 bases, in that order; junction bases with no gene match: 4.

This clonotype was picked up a small number of times. The chain joins TRBV23-1 to TRBJ2-7; TRBD1 matches at 8 bases. TRBV23-1 is placed among ORFs of uncertain function. Losses at the gene ends were 5 bases for V and 3 bases for J; bases not matched to a gene: 6. The CDR3 has 14 amino acids. Here the CDR3 reads CASSRLGQVYEQYV. CDR3 DNA: TGCGCCAGCAGTAGACTGGGACAGGTCTACGAGCAGTACGTC.

This clonotype has only a few counts. The V call is TRBV7-9, the J call TRBJ1-2; D unclear. The germline V and J ends were trimmed by 1 base and 0 bases, with 3 bases remaining between them. This CDR3 is 13 amino acids long. The germline CDR1 and CDR2 sequences are SEHNR and FQNEAQ (reference sequence). The CDR3 DNA follows: TGTGCCAGCAGCTTAGACGCTAACTATGGCTACACCTTC. The encoded protein is CASSLDANYGYTF.

The chain joins TRBV7-9 to TRBJ2-6; 8 bases fit TRBD1. Losses at the gene ends were 0 bases for V and 3 bases for J; bases not matched to a gene: 4. Germline CDR1 reads SEHNR; CDR2 reads FQNEAQ (reference sequence). There are 17 residues in the CDR3. The CDR3, as DNA: TGTGCCAGCAGCTTAGCGGCAGGGGGCAGTGGGGCCAACGTCCTGACTTTC. Protein: CASSLAAGGSGANVLTF.

The chain recombines TRBV5-6 with TRBJ1-2; D is ambiguous. This CDR3 spans 15 amino acids. Germline V gene lookup returns CDR1 SGHDT and CDR2 YYEEEE. Trimming shortened V by 0 bases and J by 6 bases, and 15 bases separated the two germline ends. The CDR3 loop reads CASSLVGLLFDGYTF. CDR3 coding DNA: TGTGCCAGCAGCTTGGTTGGGTTACTATTTGATGGCTACACCTTC.

This chain joins TRBV20-1 and TRBJ1-5, with 7 bases lining up with TRBD1. This CDR3 region has 15 residues. V dropped 4 bases and J dropped 7; count of bases not matched to a gene: 13. In germline, CDR1 is DFQATT, CDR2 SNEGSKA (reference sequence). DNA for the CDR3: TGCAGTGCTAACGAACCTTCGACAGGGAAACAGCCCCAGCATTTT. It codes for CSANEPSTGKQPQHF.

The chain has TRBV4-3 and TRBJ1-4; perhaps TRBD1 as D (6 bases). The CDR3 is made up of 15 amino acids. V lost 4 bases and J 4 bases, leaving 13 bases between the germline ends. The germline V gene has CDR1 LGHNA and CDR2 YSLEER. CDR3 in amino acids: CASSRTRTVNEKLFF. In DNA, the CDR3 is TGCGCCAGCAGCCGAACGCGGACAGTTAATGAAAAACTGTTTTTT.